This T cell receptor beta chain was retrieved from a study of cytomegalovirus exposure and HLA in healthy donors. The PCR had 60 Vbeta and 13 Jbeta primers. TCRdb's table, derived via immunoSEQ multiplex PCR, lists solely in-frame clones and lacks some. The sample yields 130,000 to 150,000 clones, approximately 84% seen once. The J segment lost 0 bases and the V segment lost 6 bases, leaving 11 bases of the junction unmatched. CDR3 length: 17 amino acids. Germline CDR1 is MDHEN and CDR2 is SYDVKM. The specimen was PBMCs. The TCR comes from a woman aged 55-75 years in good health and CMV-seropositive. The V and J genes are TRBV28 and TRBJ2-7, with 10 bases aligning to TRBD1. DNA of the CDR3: TGTGCCAGCAGGAACCCCTCGGGGACAGGGGTCTCCTACGAGCAGTACTTC. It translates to CASRNPSGTGVSYEQYF.